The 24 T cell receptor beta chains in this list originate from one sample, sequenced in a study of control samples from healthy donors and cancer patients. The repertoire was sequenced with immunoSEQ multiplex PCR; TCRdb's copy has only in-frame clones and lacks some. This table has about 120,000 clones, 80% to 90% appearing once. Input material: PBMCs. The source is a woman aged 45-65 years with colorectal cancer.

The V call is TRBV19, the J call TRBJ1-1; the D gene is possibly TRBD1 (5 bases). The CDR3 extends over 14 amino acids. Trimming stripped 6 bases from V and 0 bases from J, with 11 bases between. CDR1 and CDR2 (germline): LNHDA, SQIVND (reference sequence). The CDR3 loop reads CASRPRAMNTEAFF. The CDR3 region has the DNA TGTGCCAGTAGACCCAGGGCCATGAACACTGAAGCTTTCTTT.

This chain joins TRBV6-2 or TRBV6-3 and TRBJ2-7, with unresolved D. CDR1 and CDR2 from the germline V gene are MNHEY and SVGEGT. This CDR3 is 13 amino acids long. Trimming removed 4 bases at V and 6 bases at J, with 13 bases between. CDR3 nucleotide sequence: TGTGCCAGCAGTTCTCTAGGAGCACGCGAGCAGTACTTC. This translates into CASSSLGAREQYF.

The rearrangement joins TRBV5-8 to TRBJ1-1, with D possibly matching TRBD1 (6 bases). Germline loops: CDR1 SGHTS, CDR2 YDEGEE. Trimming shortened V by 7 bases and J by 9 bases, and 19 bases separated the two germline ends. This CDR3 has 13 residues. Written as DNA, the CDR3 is TGTGCCAGCCTGGGGACAACTTGGCGGAAAGCTTTCTTT. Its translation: CASLGTTWRKAFF. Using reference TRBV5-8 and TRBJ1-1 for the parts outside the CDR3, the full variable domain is EAGVTQSPTHLIKTRGQQATLRCSPISGHTSVYWYQQALGLGLQFLLWYDEGEERNRGNFPPRFSGRQFPNYSSELNVNALELEDSALYLCASLGTTWRKAFFGQGTRLTVV.

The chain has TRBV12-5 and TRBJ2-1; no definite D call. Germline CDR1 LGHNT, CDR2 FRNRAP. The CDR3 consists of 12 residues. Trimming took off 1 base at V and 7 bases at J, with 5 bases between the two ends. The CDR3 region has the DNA TGTGCTAGTGGTTTGGCACGGAATGAGCAGTTCTTC. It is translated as CASGLARNEQFF.

Here the CDR3 DNA reads TGCAGTGCTAGTTCTGCGGTACTCGCCTACAATGAGCAGTTCTTC. It codes for CSASSAVLAYNEQFF. The chain carries TRBV20-1 and TRBJ2-1, with D uncertain. The V gene's germline CDR1 is DFQATT and CDR2 SNEGSKA (reference sequence). The CDR3 is 15 amino acids. Trimming shortened V by 3 bases and J by 2 bases, and 14 bases separated the two germline ends.

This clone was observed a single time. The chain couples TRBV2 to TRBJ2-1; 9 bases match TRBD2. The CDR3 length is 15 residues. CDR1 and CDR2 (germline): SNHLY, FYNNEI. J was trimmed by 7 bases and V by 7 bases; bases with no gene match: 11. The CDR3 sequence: CASKHGLAGINEQFF. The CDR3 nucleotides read TGTGCCAGCAAACACGGGCTAGCGGGAATTAATGAGCAGTTCTTC.

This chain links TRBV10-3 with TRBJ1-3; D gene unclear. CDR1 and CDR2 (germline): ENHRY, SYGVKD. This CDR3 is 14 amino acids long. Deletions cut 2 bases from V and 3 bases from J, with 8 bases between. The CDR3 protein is CAISERNHGNTIYF. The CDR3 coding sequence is TGTGCCATCAGTGAGCGAAACCATGGAAACACCATATATTTT.

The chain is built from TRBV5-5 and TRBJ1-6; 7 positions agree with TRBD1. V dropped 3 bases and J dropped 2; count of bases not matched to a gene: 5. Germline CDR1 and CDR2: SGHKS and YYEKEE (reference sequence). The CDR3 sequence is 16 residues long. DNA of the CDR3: TGTGCCAGCAGCTCCTCCGGGACAGCCTATAATTCACCCCTCCACTTT. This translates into CASSSSGTAYNSPLHF. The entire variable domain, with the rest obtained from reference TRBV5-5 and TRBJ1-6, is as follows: DAGVTQSPTHLIKTRGQQVTLRCSPISGHKSVSWYQQVLGQGPQFIFQYYEKEERGRGNFPDRFSARQFPNYSSELNVNALLLGDSALYLCASSSSGTAYNSPLHFGNGTRLTVT.

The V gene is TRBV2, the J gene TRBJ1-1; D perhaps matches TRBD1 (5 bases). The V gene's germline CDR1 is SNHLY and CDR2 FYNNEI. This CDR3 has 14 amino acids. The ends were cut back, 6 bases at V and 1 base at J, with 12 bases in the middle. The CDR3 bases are TGTGCCAGCAGCGGGGGGAGGGGGAACACTGAAGCTTTCTTT. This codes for CASSGGRGNTEAFF.

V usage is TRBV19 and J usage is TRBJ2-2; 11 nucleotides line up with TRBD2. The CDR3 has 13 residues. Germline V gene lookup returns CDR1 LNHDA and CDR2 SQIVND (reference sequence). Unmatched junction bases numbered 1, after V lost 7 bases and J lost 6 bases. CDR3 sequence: CASIAGGPGELFF. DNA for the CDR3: TGTGCCAGTATAGCGGGGGGGCCCGGGGAGCTGTTTTTT.

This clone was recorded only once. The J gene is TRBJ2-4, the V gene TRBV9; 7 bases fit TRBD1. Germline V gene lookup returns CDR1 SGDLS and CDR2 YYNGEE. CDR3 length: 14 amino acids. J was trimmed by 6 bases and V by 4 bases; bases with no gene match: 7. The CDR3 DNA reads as TGTGCCAGCAGCTACGACAGGGAGCCAAACATTCAGTACTTC. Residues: CASSYDREPNIQYF.

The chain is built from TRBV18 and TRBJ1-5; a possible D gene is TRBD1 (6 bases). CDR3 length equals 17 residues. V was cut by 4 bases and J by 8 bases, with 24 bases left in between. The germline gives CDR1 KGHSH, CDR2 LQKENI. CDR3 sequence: CASSREGGLAWWEPQHF. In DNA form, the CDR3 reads TGTGCCAGCTCACGGGAGGGGGGCTTAGCCTGGTGGGAGCCCCAGCATTTT.

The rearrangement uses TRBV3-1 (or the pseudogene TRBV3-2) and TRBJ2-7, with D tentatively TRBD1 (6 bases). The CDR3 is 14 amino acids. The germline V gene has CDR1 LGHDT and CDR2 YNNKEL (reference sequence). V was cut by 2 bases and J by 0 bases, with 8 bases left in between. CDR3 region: CASSQNRDSYEQYF. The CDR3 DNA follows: TGTGCCAGCAGCCAAAACAGGGACTCCTACGAGCAGTACTTC.

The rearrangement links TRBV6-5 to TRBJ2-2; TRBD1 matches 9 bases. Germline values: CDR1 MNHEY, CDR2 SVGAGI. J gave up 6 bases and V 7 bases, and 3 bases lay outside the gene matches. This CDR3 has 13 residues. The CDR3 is CASTQGAPGELFF. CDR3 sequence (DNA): TGTGCCAGCACACAGGGGGCACCCGGGGAGCTGTTTTTT.

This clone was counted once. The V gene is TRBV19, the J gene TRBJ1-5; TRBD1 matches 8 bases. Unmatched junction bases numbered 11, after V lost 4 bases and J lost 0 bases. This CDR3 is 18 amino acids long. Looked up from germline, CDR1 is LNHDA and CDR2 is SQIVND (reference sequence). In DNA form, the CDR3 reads TGTGCCAGTAGTAGACGGACAGGGCTACGATATAGCAATCAGCCCCAGCATTTT. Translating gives CASSRRTGLRYSNQPQHF.

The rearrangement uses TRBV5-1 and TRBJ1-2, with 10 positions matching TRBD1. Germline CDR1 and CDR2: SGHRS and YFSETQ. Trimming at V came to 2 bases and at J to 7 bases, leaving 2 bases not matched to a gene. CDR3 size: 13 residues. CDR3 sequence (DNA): TGCGCCAGCAGCTTAAGGACAGGGGGTGGCTACACCTTC. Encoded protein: CASSLRTGGGYTF.

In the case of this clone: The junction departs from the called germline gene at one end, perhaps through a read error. The CDR3 region is CATASAGQGVSF. CDR3 nucleotides: TGTGCCACCGCCTCCGCGGGACAGGGGGTATCCTTC. V is TRBV19 and J is TRBJ2-7, with TRBD1 matching over 11 bases. Germline values: CDR1 LNHDA, CDR2 SQIVND (reference sequence). The CDR3 length is 12 residues.

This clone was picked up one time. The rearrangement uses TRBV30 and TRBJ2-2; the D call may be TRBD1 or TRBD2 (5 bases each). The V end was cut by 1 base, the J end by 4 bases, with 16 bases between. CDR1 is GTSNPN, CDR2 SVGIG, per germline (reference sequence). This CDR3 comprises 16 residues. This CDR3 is CAWSGWTGTSTGELFF. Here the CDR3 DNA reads TGTGCCTGGAGTGGTTGGACGGGGACGAGCACCGGGGAGCTGTTTTTT.

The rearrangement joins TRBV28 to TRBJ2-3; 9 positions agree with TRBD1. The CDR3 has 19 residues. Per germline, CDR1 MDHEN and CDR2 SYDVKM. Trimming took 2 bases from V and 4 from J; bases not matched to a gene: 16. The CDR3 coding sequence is TGTGCCAGCAGTTTAGGGGTGTCCCCCAGACAGGGGGATCCAGATACGCAGTATTTT. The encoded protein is CASSLGVSPRQGDPDTQYF.

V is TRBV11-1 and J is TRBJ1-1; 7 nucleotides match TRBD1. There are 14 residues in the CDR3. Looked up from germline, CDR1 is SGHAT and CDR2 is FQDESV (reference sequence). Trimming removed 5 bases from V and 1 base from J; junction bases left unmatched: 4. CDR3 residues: CASSVGTANTEAFF. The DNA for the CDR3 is TGTGCCAGCAGCGTAGGGACAGCGAACACTGAAGCTTTCTTT.

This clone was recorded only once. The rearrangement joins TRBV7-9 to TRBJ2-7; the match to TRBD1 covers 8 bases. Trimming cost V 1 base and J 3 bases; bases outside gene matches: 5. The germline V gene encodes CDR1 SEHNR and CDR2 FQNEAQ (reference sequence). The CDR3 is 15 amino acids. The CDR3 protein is CASSLGGQVIYEQYF. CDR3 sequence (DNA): TGTGCCAGCAGCTTAGGGGGACAGGTGATCTACGAGCAGTACTTC.

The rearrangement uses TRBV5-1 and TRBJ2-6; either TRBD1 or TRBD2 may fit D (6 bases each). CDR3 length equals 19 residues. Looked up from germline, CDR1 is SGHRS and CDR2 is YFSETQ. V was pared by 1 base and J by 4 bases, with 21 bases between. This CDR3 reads CASSLYAEGRGLGANVLTF. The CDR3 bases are TGCGCCAGCAGCTTGTACGCTGAGGGCCGGGGGCTGGGGGCCAACGTCCTGACTTTC. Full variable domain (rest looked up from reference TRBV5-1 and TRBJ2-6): KAGVTQTPRYLIKTRGQQVTLSCSPISGHRSVSWYQQTPGQGLQFLFEYFSETQRNKGNFPGRFSGRQFSNSRSEMNVSTLELGDSALYLCASSLYAEGRGLGANVLTFGAGSRLTVL.

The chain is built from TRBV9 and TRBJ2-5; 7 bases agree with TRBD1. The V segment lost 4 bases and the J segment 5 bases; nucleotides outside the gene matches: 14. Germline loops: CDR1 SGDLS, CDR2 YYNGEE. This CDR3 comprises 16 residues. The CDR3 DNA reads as TGTGCCAGCAGCACTACATCGGGACAGCCGAGGGAGACCCAGTACTTC. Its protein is CASSTTSGQPRETQYF.

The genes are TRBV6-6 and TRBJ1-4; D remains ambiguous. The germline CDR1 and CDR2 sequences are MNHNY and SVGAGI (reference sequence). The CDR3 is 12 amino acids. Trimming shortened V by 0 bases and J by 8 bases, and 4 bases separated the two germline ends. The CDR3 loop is CASSYSREKLFF. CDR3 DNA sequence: TGTGCCAGCAGTTACTCTCGGGAAAAACTGTTTTTT.